The 27 T cell receptor beta chains given below trace back to one sample, sequenced in a study of T cell repertoires in cytomegalovirus infection. No antigens are known for them. TCRdb re-called the reads with MiXCR, one entry per CDR3 protein. The table includes 570,000 or so distinct CDR3 sequences, roughly 43% detected once. The input for sequencing was cultured PBMCs, taken from culture after CMV antigen stimulation. Receptors were obtained from a human donor in good health (CMV status not recorded). Some clones in this sample may be carry-over from other donors' samples.

This clonotype has only a few counts. This chain uses TRBV20-1 with TRBJ2-2, with D perhaps TRBD1 or TRBD2 (5 bases each). Germline V CDR1 and CDR2: DFQATT, SNEGSKA (reference sequence). The CDR3 sequence is 15 residues long. The V and J ends lost 6 bases and 2 bases respectively, with 16 bases between them. The CDR3 DNA reads TGCAGTGCCAGGGACCGACCGGTAAACACCGGGGAGCTGTTTTTT. Translated: CSARDRPVNTGELFF.

The rearrangement joins TRBV7-8 to TRBJ2-5; 16 bases fit TRBD2. The ends lost 5 bases at V and 5 bases at J; junction bases unmatched: 11. Germline assignment: CDR1 SGHVS and CDR2 FQNEAQ. The CDR3 extends over 18 amino acids. The CDR3: CASSPWGLAGGREETQYF. The CDR3 bases are TGTGCCAGCAGCCCATGGGGACTAGCGGGGGGGCGCGAGGAGACCCAGTACTTC. Filled out from reference TRBV7-8 and TRBJ2-5, the complete variable domain reads GAGVSQSPRYKVAKRGQDVALRCDPISGHVSLFWYQQALGQGPEFLTYFQNEAQLDKSGLPSDRFFAERPEGSVSTLKIQRTQQEDSAVYLCASSPWGLAGGREETQYFGPGTRLLVL.

V usage is TRBV27 and J usage is TRBJ2-3; 16 bases are a match to TRBD2. The trim removed 3 bases at V and 1 base at J, leaving 7 bases unmatched. This CDR3 region has 19 residues. The germline V gene encodes CDR1 MNHEY and CDR2 SMNVEV (reference sequence). CDR3 bases: TGTGCCAGCAGTTTCTCCGGGACTAGCGGGGGGGAGGGCACAGATACGCAGTATTTT. Translation: CASSFSGTSGGEGTDTQYF.

The V call is TRBV19, the J call TRBJ2-5; D is possibly TRBD2 (5 bases). The length of the CDR3 is 14 residues. CDR1 and CDR2 from the germline V gene are LNHDA and SQIVND (reference sequence). Trimming shortened V by 5 bases and J by 7 bases, and 17 bases separated the two germline ends. CDR3 amino acids: CASSFPGTAVTQYF. The CDR3 DNA is TGTGCCAGTAGTTTTCCGGGAACCGCAGTGACCCAGTACTTC.

The chain uses TRBV7-6 and TRBJ2-1; 14 positions agree with TRBD2. Germline CDR1 SGHVS, CDR2 FNYEAQ. Trimming removed 4 bases from V and 4 bases from J; junction bases left unmatched: 6. The CDR3 loop spans 17 amino acids. The CDR3 spells CASSSRTSGRPYNEQFF. The CDR3 DNA is TGTGCCAGCAGCTCACGGACTAGCGGGAGGCCGTACAATGAGCAGTTCTTC.

V usage is TRBV19 and J usage is TRBJ2-2, with D unclear. Trimming took 7 bases from V and 0 from J, leaving 9 bases between them. The CDR3 has 14 residues. Per the germline V gene, CDR1 is LNHDA and CDR2 is SQIVND (reference sequence). CDR3 loop: CASTSGANTGELFF. As DNA, the CDR3 is TGTGCCAGTACATCGGGCGCGAACACCGGGGAGCTGTTTTTT. The entire variable domain, with the rest obtained from reference TRBV19 and TRBJ2-2, is as follows: DGGITQSPKYLFRKEGQNVTLSCEQNLNHDAMYWYRQDPGQGLRLIYYSQIVNDFQKGDIAEGYSVSREKKESFPLTVTSAQKNPTAFYLCASTSGANTGELFFGEGSRLTVL.

The chain is built from TRBV12-3 or TRBV12-4 and TRBJ2-3, with 8 nucleotides matching TRBD1. V was pared by 5 bases and J by 5 bases, with 9 bases of the junction left unmatched. CDR3 size: 15 residues. The CDR3 loop is CASSPFDRGEDTQYF. For the CDR3, the DNA is TGTGCCAGCAGTCCCTTCGACAGGGGTGAAGATACGCAGTATTTT.

This clonotype was seen once. The rearrangement joins TRBV11-2 to TRBJ2-7, with a possible D match to TRBD2 (6 bases). This CDR3 is built from 14 residues. With 3 bases removed from V and 3 bases from J, the gap between germline ends came to 12 bases. Germline V lookup: CDR1 SGHAT, CDR2 FQNNGV. The CDR3 protein is CASSLSGGIYEQYF. CDR3 sequence (DNA): TGTGCCAGCAGCTTGTCCGGAGGGATCTACGAGCAGTACTTC.

The V call is TRBV5-4, the J call TRBJ1-2, with 11 bases identical to TRBD1. The germline gives CDR1 SGHNT, CDR2 YYREEE (reference sequence). This CDR3 contains 16 residues. V lost 4 bases and J lost 3; bases outside the gene matches: 8. Here the CDR3 reads CASSDGTGGSYYGYTF. CDR3 nucleotide sequence: TGTGCCAGCAGCGATGGGACAGGGGGGTCCTACTATGGCTACACCTTC.

Points on this clonotype: A junction end diverges from the germline sequence, so it may reflect a read error. The V and J genes are TRBV6-5 and TRBJ2-7, with D perhaps TRBD2 (5 bases). CDR3 length equals 13 residues. Germline values: CDR1 MNHEY, CDR2 SVGAGI. The CDR3 protein is CASSYGSSSEQYF. The DNA of the CDR3 is TGTGCCAGCAGTTACGGGAGCTCCTCCGAGCAGTACTTC.

This clonotype was observed a handful of times. The CDR3 spells CASSQESGYGYTF. In nucleotides, the CDR3 is TGCGCCAGCAGCCAAGAATCAGGGTATGGCTACACCTTC. V is TRBV4-1 and J is TRBJ1-2; D might be TRBD1 (5 bases). V lost 0 bases to trimming and J lost 5 bases, with 7 bases between them. Germline V gene sequence: CDR1 MGHRA, CDR2 YSYEKL. CDR3 length: 13 residues.

The chain is built from TRBV14 and TRBJ1-4; the D is unclear. CDR1 and CDR2 (germline): SGHDN, FVKESK. The CDR3 spans 14 residues. V was cut by 1 base and J by 6 bases, with 9 bases left in between. DNA for the CDR3: TGTGCCAGCAGCCAAGGCAGGCGGGATGAAAAACTGTTTTTT. Translating gives CASSQGRRDEKLFF. Together with reference TRBV14 and TRBJ1-4, the CDR3 gives the full variable domain: EAGVTQFPSHSVIEKGQTVTLRCDPISGHDNLYWYRRVMGKEIKFLLHFVKESKQDESGMPNNRFLAERTGGTYSTLKVQPAELEDSGVYFCASSQGRRDEKLFFGSGTQLSVL.

The rearrangement uses TRBV11-3 and TRBJ2-3, with D maybe TRBD2 (6 bases). The CDR3 spans 13 residues. CDR1 SGHNT and CDR2 YENEEA come from the germline V gene. The V end was cut by 5 bases, the J end by 5 bases, with 11 bases between. CDR3 in DNA: TGTGCCAGCAGCATGACTAGGGGAGATACGCAGTATTTT. Translation gives CASSMTRGDTQYF. The full variable domain, its missing parts supplied by reference TRBV11-3 and TRBJ2-3, is EAGVVQSPRYKIIEKKQPVAFWCNPISGHNTLYWYLQNLGQGPELLIRYENEEAVDDSQLPKDRFSAERLKGVDSTLKIQPAELGDSAVYLCASSMTRGDTQYFGPGTRLTVL.

This clonotype was recorded at least ten times. V usage is TRBV7-2 and J usage is TRBJ2-5, with TRBD1 as a possible D gene (6 bases). The CDR3 consists of 15 residues. Germline V CDR1 and CDR2: SGHTA, FQGNSA. Trimming pared 4 bases from V and 2 bases from J, leaving 14 bases between. The CDR3: CASSSIQGRQETQYF. The CDR3 DNA sequence: TGTGCCAGCAGCTCTATACAGGGACGACAAGAGACCCAGTACTTC. The full variable domain, rest sourced from reference TRBV7-2 and TRBJ2-5, is GAGVSQSPSNKVTEKGKDVELRCDPISGHTALYWYRQSLGQGLEFLIYFQGNSAPDKSGLPSDRFSAERTGGSVSTLTIQRTQQEDSAVYLCASSSIQGRQETQYFGPGTRLLVL.

This clonotype was seen more than once but under ten times. V gene TRBV6-6 combines with J gene TRBJ2-1; D remains unclear. V dropped 5 bases and J dropped 9 bases, with 14 bases sitting between them. The CDR3 covers 13 residues. The germline V gene has CDR1 MNHNY and CDR2 SVGAGI (reference sequence). CDR3 loop: CASSDGSRREQFF. In nucleotides, the CDR3 is TGTGCCAGCAGTGATGGCTCTCGGCGTGAGCAGTTCTTC.

This clonotype came up a few times. The chain has TRBV12-3 or TRBV12-4 and TRBJ2-3; D may be TRBD1 or TRBD2 (5 bases each). The CDR3 runs to 15 residues. V gave up 3 bases and J gave up 0 bases, with 10 bases separating them. The CDR3 DNA sequence: TGTGCCAGCAGTTTTTGGGGGATCAGCACAGATACGCAGTATTTT. It codes for CASSFWGISTDTQYF.

J is TRBJ2-5 and V is TRBV5-1, with D maybe TRBD1 (6 bases). The CDR3 loop spans 14 amino acids. CDR1 and CDR2 (germline): SGHRS, YFSETQ. V lost 0 bases and J lost 3, with 9 bases in between. The CDR3 sequence: CASSLAGQKETQYF. The DNA for the CDR3 is TGCGCCAGCAGCTTGGCCGGACAGAAAGAGACCCAGTACTTC.

This clonotype was observed a handful of times. The genes are TRBV19 and TRBJ2-3; possible D gene TRBD1, 6 bases. V lost 9 bases and J 4 bases, leaving 17 bases between the germline ends. The germline V gene has CDR1 LNHDA and CDR2 SQIVND (reference sequence). This CDR3 comprises 14 residues. This CDR3 reads CASPQKQGPDTQYF. DNA of the CDR3: TGTGCCAGCCCCCAAAAGCAGGGGCCAGATACGCAGTATTTT.

This clonotype was found a few times. This chain joins TRBV10-3 and TRBJ1-1; D perhaps matches TRBD1 (6 bases). Germline V CDR1 and CDR2: ENHRY, SYGVKD. The V gene lost 6 bases and the J gene lost 0 bases, with 11 bases spanning the gap. The CDR3 extends over 14 amino acids. DNA for the CDR3: TGTGCCATCAGGAAGGACAGCATGAACACTGAAGCTTTCTTT. This gives the protein CAIRKDSMNTEAFF.

The V call is TRBV19, the J call TRBJ2-3; D possibly corresponds to TRBD2 (5 bases). This CDR3 has 15 residues. With 1 base removed from V and 0 bases from J, the gap between germline ends came to 8 bases. The V gene's germline CDR1 is LNHDA and CDR2 SQIVND (reference sequence). The CDR3 coding sequence is TGTGCCAGTAGTATAGGTTGGAGGAGCACAGATACGCAGTATTTT. Translating it yields CASSIGWRSTDTQYF.

The chain couples TRBV4-1 to TRBJ1-6; tentative D call: TRBD1 (6 bases). V lost 3 bases and J lost 6, with 18 bases in between. CDR1 is MGHRA, CDR2 YSYEKL, per germline. The CDR3 covers 17 residues. As DNA, the CDR3 is TGCGCCAGCAGCCACGACCTTTACAGGGATGGTAATTCACCCCTCCACTTT. It translates to CASSHDLYRDGNSPLHF.

This clonotype came up a few times. The chain is built from TRBV29-1 and TRBJ2-1, with D unresolved. In germline, CDR1 is SQVTM, CDR2 ANQGSEA. This CDR3 has 12 amino acids. Between the trimmed V and J ends, which lost 2 bases and 10 bases, there was a span of 12 bases. The CDR3 DNA sequence: TGCAGCGTTGAACGGGTGCGGCGGGAGCAGTTCTTC. It translates to CSVERVRREQFF.

The V gene is TRBV7-2, the J gene TRBJ2-6; D unresolved. Germline assignment: CDR1 SGHTA and CDR2 FQGNSA. The length of the CDR3 is 14 residues. Trimming pared 7 bases from V and 0 bases from J, leaving 7 bases between. The CDR3 reads CASTLISGANVLTF. The CDR3 DNA reads as TGTGCCAGCACTCTAATCTCTGGGGCCAACGTCCTGACTTTC.

CDR3: CASSLTRKLLSGTDTQYF. For the CDR3, the DNA is TGTGCCAGCAGCTTAACCAGGAAGTTATTAAGCGGCACAGATACGCAGTATTTT. The chain is built from TRBV7-2 and TRBJ2-3; unclear D gene. This CDR3 comprises 18 residues. Trimming pared 2 bases from V and 1 base from J, leaving 19 bases between. Germline CDR1 SGHTA, CDR2 FQGNSA.

This clonotype appeared many times. The CDR3 is CASSEPGNEQFF. As DNA, the CDR3 is TGTGCCAGCAGTGAACCGGGGAATGAGCAGTTCTTC. The rearrangement links TRBV6-1 to TRBJ2-1, with D possibly TRBD2 on 5 matching bases. CDR3 length: 12 residues. From germline, CDR1 is MNHNS and CDR2 SASEGT. Between the trimmed V and J ends, which lost 2 bases and 7 bases, there was a span of 6 bases.

The V gene is TRBV27, the J gene TRBJ1-3, with a weak D call TRBD1 (5 bases). With 9 bases removed from V and 0 bases from J, the gap between germline ends came to 18 bases. Per germline, CDR1 MNHEY and CDR2 SMNVEV (reference sequence). The CDR3 totals 16 residues. The CDR3 protein is CASSRLSGTSGNTIYF. The CDR3 DNA reads TGTGCCAGTAGTAGGTTATCCGGGACCTCTGGAAACACCATATATTTT.

This clonotype was seen a few times. The CDR3 loop reads CSARDTYNSPLHF. The CDR3 DNA sequence: TGCAGCGCCAGGGATACTTATAATTCACCCCTCCACTTT. The rearrangement links TRBV29-1 to TRBJ1-6, with a possible D match to TRBD1 (5 bases). Germline V gene lookup returns CDR1 SQVTM and CDR2 ANQGSEA. There are 13 residues in the CDR3. Trimming left V 7 bases short and J 4 bases short, with 11 bases between.